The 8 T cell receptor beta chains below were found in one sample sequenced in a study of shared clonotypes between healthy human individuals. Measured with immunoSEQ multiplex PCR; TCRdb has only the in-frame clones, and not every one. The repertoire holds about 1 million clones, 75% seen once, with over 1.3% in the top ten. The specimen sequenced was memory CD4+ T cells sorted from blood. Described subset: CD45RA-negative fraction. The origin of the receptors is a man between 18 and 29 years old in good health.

In DNA, the CDR3 is TGTGCCAGTAGTTCCCGGACAGGGAAGGATGGCTACACCTTC. This gives the protein CASSSRTGKDGYTF. The gene calls are TRBV19 and TRBJ1-2; TRBD1 matches 8 bases. The CDR3 consists of 14 residues. Looked up from germline, CDR1 is LNHDA and CDR2 is SQIVND (reference sequence). J gave up 6 bases and V 5 bases, and 8 bases lay outside the gene matches.

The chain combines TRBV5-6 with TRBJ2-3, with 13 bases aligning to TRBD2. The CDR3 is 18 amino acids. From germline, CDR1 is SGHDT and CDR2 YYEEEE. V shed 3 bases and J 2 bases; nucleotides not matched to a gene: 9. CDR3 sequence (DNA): TGTGCCAGCAGCTCGTCGACTAGCGGGGGGCGGATCACAGATACGCAGTATTTT. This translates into CASSSSTSGGRITDTQYF.

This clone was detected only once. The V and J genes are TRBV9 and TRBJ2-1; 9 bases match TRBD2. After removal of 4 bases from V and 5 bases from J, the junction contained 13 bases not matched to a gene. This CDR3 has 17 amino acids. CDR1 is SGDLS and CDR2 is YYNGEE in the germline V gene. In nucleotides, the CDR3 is TGTGCCAGCAGCTCGGTCGGGGCGGGAGGGCCCCACAATGAGCAGTTCTTC. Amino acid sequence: CASSSVGAGGPHNEQFF.

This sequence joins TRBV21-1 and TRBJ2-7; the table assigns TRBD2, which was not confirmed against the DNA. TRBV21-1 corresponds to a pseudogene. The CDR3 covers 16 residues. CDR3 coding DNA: TGTGCCAGCAAATACCCGGGACTAGCGGCCTCCTACGAGCAGTACTTC. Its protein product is CASKYPGLAASYEQYF.

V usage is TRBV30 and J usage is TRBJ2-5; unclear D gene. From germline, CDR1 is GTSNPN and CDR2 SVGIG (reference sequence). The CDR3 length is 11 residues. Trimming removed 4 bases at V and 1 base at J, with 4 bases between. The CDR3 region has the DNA TGTGCCTGGAATACCCAAGAGACCCAGTACTTC. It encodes CAWNTQETQYF.

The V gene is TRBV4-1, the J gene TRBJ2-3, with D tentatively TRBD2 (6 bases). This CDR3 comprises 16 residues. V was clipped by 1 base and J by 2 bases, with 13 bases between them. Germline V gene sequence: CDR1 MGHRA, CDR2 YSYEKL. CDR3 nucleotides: TGCGCCAGCAGCCAAGGTCCGGGACTCCTCACAGATACGCAGTATTTT. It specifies CASSQGPGLLTDTQYF.

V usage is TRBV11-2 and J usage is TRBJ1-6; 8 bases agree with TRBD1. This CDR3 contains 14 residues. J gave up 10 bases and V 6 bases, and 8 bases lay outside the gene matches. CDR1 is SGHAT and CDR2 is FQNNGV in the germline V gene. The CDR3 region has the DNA TGTGCCAGCAGGACGACAGGGGTTGGATCACCCCTCCACTTT. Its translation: CASRTTGVGSPLHF.

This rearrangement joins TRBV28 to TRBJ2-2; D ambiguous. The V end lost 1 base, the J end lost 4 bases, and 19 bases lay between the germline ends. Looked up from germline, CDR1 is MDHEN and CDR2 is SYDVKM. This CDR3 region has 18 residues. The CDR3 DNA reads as TGTGCCAGCAGTTTATCCCGGATTGGAGCAGGTTTCACCGGGGAGCTGTTTTTT. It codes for CASSLSRIGAGFTGELFF.